The clone carrying this TCR beta chain was counted a single time. V dropped 0 bases and J dropped 1; count of bases not matched to a gene: 5. The germline V gene encodes CDR1 LGHNA and CDR2 YSLEER. The CDR3 is made up of 16 amino acids. The source of the sample is a study of blood T cell repertoires in COVID-19. Study at large: Acute and convalescent COVID-19 samples came from the United States, Italy and Spain. PBMCs, B-cell-depleted T cells, or T cells were the source of the cDNA or gDNA that made up the material.

Per the authors' pipeline: Reference gene primer amplification gave estimated nucleated cell counts. Assay used: immunoSEQ multiplex PCR; TCRdb lists only in-frame clones, some missing. V, J and clone size derive from that table, while D and trimming were established from the DNA sequence. The sample consists of some 47,000 clones, around nine tenths of them appearing once. This sequence was found in a man aged 70-80 years with acute or convalescent COVID-19. This chain uses TRBV4-3 with TRBJ2-7; 8 bases are shared with TRBD2. Sequencing was carried out using peripheral blood. Here the CDR3 reads CASSQDVVAGSYEQYF. The CDR3 DNA reads as TGCGCCAGCAGCCAAGATGTAGTAGCGGGGTCCTACGAGCAGTACTTC.